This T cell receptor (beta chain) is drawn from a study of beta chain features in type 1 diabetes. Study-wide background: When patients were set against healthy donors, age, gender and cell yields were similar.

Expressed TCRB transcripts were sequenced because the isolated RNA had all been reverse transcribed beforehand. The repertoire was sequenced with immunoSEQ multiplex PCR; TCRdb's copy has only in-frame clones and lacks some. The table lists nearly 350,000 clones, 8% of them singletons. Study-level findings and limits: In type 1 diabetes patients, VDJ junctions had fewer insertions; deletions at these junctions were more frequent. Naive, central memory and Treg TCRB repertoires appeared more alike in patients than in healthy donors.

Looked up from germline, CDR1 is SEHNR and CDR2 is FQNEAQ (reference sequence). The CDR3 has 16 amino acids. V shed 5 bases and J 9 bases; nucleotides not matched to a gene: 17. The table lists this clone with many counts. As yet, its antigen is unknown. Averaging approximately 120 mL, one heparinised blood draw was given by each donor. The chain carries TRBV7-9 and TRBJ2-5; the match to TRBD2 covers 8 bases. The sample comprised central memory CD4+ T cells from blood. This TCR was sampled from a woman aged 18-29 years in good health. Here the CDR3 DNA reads TGTGCCAGCAGCCATGCTGGGACTAGGGCCGCTGAGGCCCAGTACTTC. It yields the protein CASSHAGTRAAEAQYF.